The sample holds a few counts of the clone carrying this T cell receptor beta chain. These data belong to a study of regulatory T cells in long-lasting Graves disease. To make TCR beta libraries, researchers used iRepertoire HTBI primers and Arm-PCR of CDR3 regions. One entry per CDR3 protein, called by TCRdb with MiXCR from the multiplex PCR reads. The sample includes 250,000 or so distinct CDR3 sequences, 15% to 20% seen only once; the top ten take around 15%. Regarding time point: newly diagnosed GD, antithyroid drugs for less than 3 months. Making the TCR library involved RNA that had been extracted from PBMCs. The data were also submitted as part of a second study, on T cells in Graves' hyperthyroidism and ophthalmopathy. As that study records: Most expanded thyroid clonotypes above 0.001 also appeared in blood.

The sequenced sample was peripheral blood mononuclear cells (PBMCs), obtained at new diagnosis, from a patient treated with antithyroid drugs. The clonotype originates from a woman aged 30 to 39 with Graves disease.

The CDR3 loop reads CASSLPFSQAEQYF. The CDR3, as DNA: TGTGCCAGCAGCCTCCCCTTCAGCCAGGCCGAGCAGTACTTC. The chain carries TRBV7-9 and TRBJ2-7; D is unclear. The CDR3 length is 14 residues. The germline CDR1 and CDR2 sequences are SEHNR and FQNEAQ (reference sequence). Trimming removed 5 bases at V and 6 bases at J, with 17 bases between.